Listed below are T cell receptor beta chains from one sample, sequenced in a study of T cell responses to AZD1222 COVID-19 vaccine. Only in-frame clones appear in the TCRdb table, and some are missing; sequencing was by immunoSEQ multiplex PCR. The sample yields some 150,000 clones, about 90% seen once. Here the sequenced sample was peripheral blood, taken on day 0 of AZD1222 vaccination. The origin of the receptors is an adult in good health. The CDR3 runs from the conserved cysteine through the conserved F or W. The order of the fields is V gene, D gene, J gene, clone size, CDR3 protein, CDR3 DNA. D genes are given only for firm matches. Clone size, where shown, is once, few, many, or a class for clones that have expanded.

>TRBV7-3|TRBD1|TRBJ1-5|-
CASRETGRDQPQHF
TGTGCCAGCCGCGAGACAGGGCGTGATCAGCCCCAGCATTTT
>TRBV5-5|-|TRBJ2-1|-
CASSPGGGASYNEQFF
TGTGCCAGCAGCCCTGGTGGGGGGGCCTCCTACAATGAGCAGTTCTTC
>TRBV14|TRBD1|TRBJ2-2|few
CASSHWTGGTGELFF
TGTGCCAGCAGCCACTGGACAGGGGGGACCGGGGAGCTGTTTTTT
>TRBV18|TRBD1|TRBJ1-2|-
CASSAPGTAYGYTF
TGTGCCAGCTCTGCTCCCGGGACAGCCTATGGCTACACCTTC
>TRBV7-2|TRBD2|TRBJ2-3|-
CASSLGLAGVFTDTQYF
TGTGCCAGCAGCTTAGGGCTAGCGGGAGTTTTCACAGATACGCAGTATTTT
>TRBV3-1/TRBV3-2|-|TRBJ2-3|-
CASSQATRFTDTQYF
TGTGCCAGCAGCCAAGCCACTAGGTTCACAGATACGCAGTATTTT
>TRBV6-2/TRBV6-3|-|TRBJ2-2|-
CASSYTTATGELFF
TGTGCCAGCAGTTACACGACCGCAACCGGGGAGCTGTTTTTT
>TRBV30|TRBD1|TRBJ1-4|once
CARGQGNEKLFF
TGTGCCCGGGGACAGGGAAATGAAAAACTGTTTTTT
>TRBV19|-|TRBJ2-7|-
CASKAGPYEQYF
TGTGCCAGTAAGGCGGGCCCCTACGAGCAGTACTTC
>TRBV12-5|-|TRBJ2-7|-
CASGPPRARSYEQYF
TGTGCTAGTGGCCCCCCCAGGGCGAGGTCCTACGAGCAGTACTTC
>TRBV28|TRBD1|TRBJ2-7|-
CASNSETGAREQYF
TGTGCCAGCAACTCTGAAACAGGGGCGCGGGAGCAGTACTTC
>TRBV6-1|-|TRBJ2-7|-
CASSEVGLYEQYF
TGTGCCAGCAGTGAAGTGGGGTTATACGAGCAGTACTTC
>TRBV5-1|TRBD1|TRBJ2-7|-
CASSLAGQGTPWEQYF
TGCGCCAGCAGCTTGGCTGGACAGGGAACCCCCTGGGAGCAGTACTTC
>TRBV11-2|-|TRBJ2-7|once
CASSRGYEQYF
TGTGCCAGCAGCCGAGGCTACGAGCAGTACTTC
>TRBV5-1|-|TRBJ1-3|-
CASSSGSNSGNTIYF
TGCGCCAGCAGCTCCGGGAGTAACTCTGGAAACACCATATATTTT
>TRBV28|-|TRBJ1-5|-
CASSSGGRDSNQPQHF
TGTGCCAGCAGTTCGGGGGGCAGGGACAGCAATCAGCCCCAGCATTTT